This T cell receptor (beta chain) stems from a study of tumor-infiltrating lymphocytes in primary liver carcinoma. Overall study: Enrolled patients were male and female, aged 30 to 69 years. Roughly 3.65 to 8 million productive TCRbeta reads were obtained per sample, with similar numbers across tissue types.

The source of the blood RNA was unsorted whole blood, and germline DNA was extracted as well. It was before surgery that approximately 4 milliliters of peripheral blood were collected. Study-wide points: Tumors and blood were compared for top-250-clone fraction, and tumors had the significantly higher value (p = 0.039).

This clonotype was seen just once. Its antigen is currently unknown. A much larger clone lies one base from this, so it may be a read error. The CDR3 is 17 residues long. CDR1 and CDR2 from the germline V gene are MNHEY and SVGAGI. The template, about 500 ng total RNA, yielded TCR beta cDNA made with a constant-region primer. Libraries covering TCR beta were generated through three nested multiplex PCR rounds (using a slightly modified ARM-PCR). A C-beta reverse primer was combined with TRBV1-TRBV30 forward primers in the first two PCR rounds, and each round had 9 to 10 cycles. One entry per CDR3 protein, called by TCRdb with MiXCR from the multiplex PCR reads. The profile shows about 350,000 distinct CDR3 sequences, approximately 65% of them singletons.

This clonotype was obtained from a man aged 40-49 years with primary liver carcinoma and hepatitis B virus infection. The rearrangement links TRBV6-5 to TRBJ2-1, with TRBD2 identical over 10 bases. The source material was peripheral blood. Here the CDR3 reads CTSIKSAGGPNGNEQFF. CDR3 sequence (DNA): TGTACCAGCATCAAATCAGCGGGAGGGCCGAATGGCAATGAGCAGTTCTTC.